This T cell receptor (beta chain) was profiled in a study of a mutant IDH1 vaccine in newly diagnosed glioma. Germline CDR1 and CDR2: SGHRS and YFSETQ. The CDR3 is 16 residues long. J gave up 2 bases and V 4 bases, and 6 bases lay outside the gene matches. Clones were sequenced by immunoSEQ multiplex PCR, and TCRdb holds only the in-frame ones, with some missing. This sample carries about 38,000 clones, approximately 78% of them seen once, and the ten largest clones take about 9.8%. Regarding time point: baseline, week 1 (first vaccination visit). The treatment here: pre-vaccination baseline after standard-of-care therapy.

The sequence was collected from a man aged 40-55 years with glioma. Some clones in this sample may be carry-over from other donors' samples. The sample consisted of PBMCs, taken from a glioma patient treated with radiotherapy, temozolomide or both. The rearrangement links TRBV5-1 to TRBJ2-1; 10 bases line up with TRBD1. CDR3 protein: CASSHTGTGAYNEQFF. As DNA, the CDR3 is TGCGCCAGCAGCCACACCGGGACAGGGGCCTACAATGAGCAGTTCTTC.